The 28 T cell receptor beta chains below were found in one sample sequenced in a study of blood T cell repertoires in COVID-19. Assay: immunoSEQ multiplex PCR; the TCRdb copy retains only in-frame clones and omits some. The sample consists of 200,000 to 250,000 clones, approximately 80% of them appearing once. The sample was PBMCs or T cells enriched from blood (not recorded which). These receptors came from a woman aged 60 to 75 who had recovered from COVID-19.

The chain couples TRBV7-9 to TRBJ1-6; D remains ambiguous. Germline values: CDR1 SEHNR, CDR2 FQNEAQ (reference sequence). CDR3 length equals 15 residues. V was clipped by 0 bases and J by 8 bases, with 11 bases between them. DNA for the CDR3: TGTGCCAGCAGCTTAGCGCTGACAAAAGATTCACCCCTCCACTTT. This sequence encodes CASSLALTKDSPLHF. Using reference TRBV7-9 and TRBJ1-6 for the parts outside the CDR3, the full variable domain is DTGVSQNPRHKITKRGQNVTFRCDPISEHNRLYWYRQTLGQGPEFLTYFQNEAQLEKSRLLSDRFSAERPKGSFSTLEIQRTEQGDSAMYLCASSLALTKDSPLHFGNGTRLTVT.

This chain connects TRBV5-5 to TRBJ1-1, with D perhaps TRBD1 (6 bases). The CDR3 extends over 14 amino acids. Germline V lookup: CDR1 SGHKS, CDR2 YYEKEE (reference sequence). V was shortened by 4 bases and J by 4 bases, with 14 bases between the two germline ends. CDR3 residues: CASSHQGQSTEAFF. The DNA of the CDR3 is TGTGCCAGCAGCCATCAGGGGCAGAGCACTGAAGCTTTCTTT.

The chain combines TRBV9 with TRBJ1-2; 7 positions match TRBD1. CDR3 length: 13 amino acids. Trimming cost V 4 bases and J 9 bases; bases outside gene matches: 9. Germline CDR1 SGDLS, CDR2 YYNGEE. The CDR3 bases are TGTGCCAGCAGCTCCGGGACAGCCCGTAGCTACACCTTC. It codes for CASSSGTARSYTF.

The rearrangement uses TRBV7-9 and TRBJ2-7, with D possibly TRBD1 on 5 matching bases. From germline, CDR1 is SEHNR and CDR2 FQNEAQ (reference sequence). The CDR3 extends over 12 amino acids. The V gene lost 4 bases and the J gene lost 3 bases, with 7 bases spanning the gap. CDR3 bases: TGTGCCAGCAGCTCTACAGGCTACGAGCAGTACTTC. Protein: CASSSTGYEQYF.

CDR3 in amino acids: CASRLSTGNTEAFF. The CDR3 DNA sequence: TGTGCCAGCAGACTTTCGACGGGGAACACTGAAGCTTTCTTT. The chain has TRBV5-4 and TRBJ1-1; the D is unclear. The CDR3 contains 14 residues. Germline V CDR1 and CDR2: SGHNT, YYREEE (reference sequence). V lost 5 bases, J lost 1 base, and 12 bases lay in between.

This chain links TRBV6-6 with TRBJ1-2, with 7 bases matching TRBD1. Germline CDR1 reads MNHNY; CDR2 reads SVGAGI (reference sequence). V shed 7 bases and J 7 bases; nucleotides not matched to a gene: 9. The CDR3 consists of 13 residues. This CDR3 reads CASTNRGRGGYTF. The CDR3 nucleotides are TGTGCCAGCACTAACAGGGGAAGAGGTGGCTACACCTTC.

The chain combines TRBV11-1 with TRBJ2-4; D perhaps matches TRBD1 (7 bases). Germline CDR1 SGHAT, CDR2 FQDESV (reference sequence). V was shortened by 6 bases and J by 6 bases, with 12 bases between the two germline ends. The CDR3 loop spans 13 amino acids. CDR3 residues: CASRARDRNIQYF. The CDR3 nucleotides read TGTGCCAGCAGAGCGCGGGACAGAAACATTCAGTACTTC.

The CDR3 coding sequence is TGTGCCAGCAGTTTGAGGACAGTTAGAAGCTACACCTTC. Translated, it gives CASSLRTVRSYTF. This chain links TRBV12-3 or TRBV12-4 with TRBJ1-2; possible D gene TRBD1, 6 bases. There are 13 residues in the CDR3. V dropped 3 bases and J dropped 9 bases, with 14 bases sitting between them.

The rearrangement links TRBV4-3 to TRBJ2-1; D is possibly TRBD1 (6 bases). Germline-derived CDR1 and CDR2 are LGHNA and YSLEER. The V gene lost 0 bases and the J gene lost 1 base, with 7 bases spanning the gap. This CDR3 spans 15 amino acids. The DNA for the CDR3 is TGCGCCAGCAGCCAAGACAGGGGTTCCTACAATGAGCAGTTCTTC. As protein: CASSQDRGSYNEQFF.

This clone was seen a handful of times. The genes are TRBV3-1 (or the pseudogene TRBV3-2) and TRBJ1-4; D gene ambiguous. This CDR3 has 14 amino acids. The V end was cut by 7 bases, the J end by 8 bases, with 17 bases between. CDR1 LGHDT and CDR2 YNNKEL come from the germline V gene (reference sequence). The CDR3 loop is CASTHPGRNEKLFF. The CDR3 bases are TGTGCCAGCACCCACCCCGGCAGGAACGAAAAACTGTTTTTT.

This rearrangement joins TRBV12-3 or TRBV12-4 to TRBJ1-2; a possible D gene is TRBD1 (6 bases). The CDR3 length is 13 residues. Trimming took 7 bases from V and 8 from J, leaving 17 bases between them. The chain's CDR3 is CASTLEGVTGYTF. CDR3 DNA: TGTGCCAGCACCCTAGAGGGGGTGACGGGCTACACCTTC.

A few counts support this clone. This chain connects TRBV5-1 to TRBJ2-7; TRBD1 matches 10 bases. Looked up from germline, CDR1 is SGHRS and CDR2 is YFSETQ. V shed 3 bases, J shed 3 bases, and the junction held 12 bases outside the gene matches. This CDR3 region has 17 residues. The CDR3 DNA reads TGCGCCAGCAGCTGGACCTATTTTGGGACAGGGGACTACGAGCAGTACTTC. It encodes CASSWTYFGTGDYEQYF.

The V gene is TRBV14, the J gene TRBJ1-2; no clear D. V was trimmed by 1 base and J by 4 bases, leaving 13 bases between them. The germline CDR1 and CDR2 sequences are SGHDN and FVKESK. There are 15 residues in the CDR3. The CDR3: CASSQGSRVGYGYTF. The CDR3 DNA follows: TGTGCCAGCAGCCAAGGAAGCCGGGTCGGCTATGGCTACACCTTC.

This chain uses TRBV28 with TRBJ1-2; 12 bases match TRBD1. The V and J ends lost 6 bases and 7 bases, in that order; junction bases with no gene match: 9. The CDR3 consists of 15 residues. The germline CDR1 and CDR2 sequences are MDHEN and SYDVKM. CDR3 loop: CASSKTGQGASGYTF. The CDR3 DNA reads as TGTGCCAGCAGCAAAACGGGACAGGGGGCGAGTGGCTACACCTTC.

The V call is TRBV19, the J call TRBJ1-2; a weak D match, TRBD1 (5 bases). Per germline, CDR1 LNHDA and CDR2 SQIVND (reference sequence). There are 15 residues in the CDR3. V was cut by 3 bases and J by 4 bases, with 15 bases left in between. The CDR3 loop reads CASSIYPGLAYGYTF. CDR3 nucleotides: TGTGCCAGTAGTATTTACCCAGGGCTGGCCTATGGCTACACCTTC.

This clone has just a few counts. The chain joins TRBV15 to TRBJ2-1, with 9 positions matching TRBD2. After removal of 1 base from V and 7 bases from J, the junction contained 8 bases not matched to a gene. Per germline, CDR1 LNHNV and CDR2 YYDKDF (reference sequence). The CDR3 contains 16 residues. CDR3 in DNA: TGTGCCACCAGCAGAGGTAGCGGGGGTGGGCGAAATGAGCAGTTCTTC. This sequence encodes CATSRGSGGGRNEQFF.

V usage is TRBV7-6 and J usage is TRBJ2-1; D unclear. The CDR3 extends over 14 amino acids. In germline, CDR1 is SGHVS, CDR2 FNYEAQ. Between the trimmed V and J ends, which lost 2 bases and 5 bases, there was a span of 10 bases. The CDR3 coding sequence is TGTGCCAGCAGCTTAAAGGCGGCGGACAATGAGCAGTTCTTC. This sequence encodes CASSLKAADNEQFF.

V gene TRBV7-8 combines with J gene TRBJ2-1, with TRBD2 identical over 8 bases. Germline V gene data show CDR1 as SGHVS and CDR2 as FQNEAQ. V dropped 7 bases and J dropped 8; count of bases not matched to a gene: 13. This CDR3 region has 15 residues. DNA for the CDR3: TGTGCCAGCATCGGAGCGGGGGCCCGTTCGGATGAGCAGTTCTTC. Its protein is CASIGAGARSDEQFF.

This chain links TRBV12-3 or TRBV12-4 with TRBJ2-5; D might be TRBD1 (5 bases). This CDR3 contains 13 residues. V gave up 5 bases and J gave up 7 bases, with 14 bases separating them. The CDR3 DNA reads TGTGCCAGCAGTAATACAGGAAAAGGGACCCAGTACTTC. This encodes CASSNTGKGTQYF.

The chain links TRBV30 to TRBJ1-1, with 12 bases lining up with TRBD1. The ends lost 3 bases at V and 3 bases at J; junction bases unmatched: 8. The CDR3 has 16 amino acids. The V gene's germline CDR1 is GTSNPN and CDR2 SVGIG (reference sequence). In nucleotides, the CDR3 is TGTGCCTGGAGCAAAGGGACAGGGGGCCTGGACACTGAAGCTTTCTTT. Its translation: CAWSKGTGGLDTEAFF.

This chain connects TRBV5-1 to TRBJ2-1; D is unclear. This CDR3 has 15 amino acids. Trimming took 1 base from V and 0 from J, leaving 8 bases between them. Germline assignment: CDR1 SGHRS and CDR2 YFSETQ. CDR3 bases: TGCGCCAGCAGCTTGACTGTTTACTCCTACAATGAGCAGTTCTTC. It translates to CASSLTVYSYNEQFF.

This chain connects TRBV19 to TRBJ2-3, with D uncertain. V was shortened by 4 bases and J by 5 bases, with 10 bases between the two germline ends. The CDR3 extends over 13 amino acids. Germline CDR1 and CDR2: LNHDA and SQIVND (reference sequence). The CDR3 DNA is TGTGCCAGTAGTAATTACAAATTAGATACGCAGTATTTT. Its translation: CASSNYKLDTQYF.

V usage is TRBV6-5 and J usage is TRBJ2-3, with TRBD2 identical over 11 bases. With 7 bases clipped from V and 1 base from J, the junction kept 4 bases outside the gene matches. Germline CDR1 MNHEY, CDR2 SVGAGI. This CDR3 is 15 amino acids long. The CDR3 nucleotides read TGTGCCAGCAAAACGGGACTAGCGGGCACAGATACGCAGTATTTT. Translated: CASKTGLAGTDTQYF.

The CDR3 nucleotides read TGCGCCAGCAGCCAAGGTCGGACTAGCGGGGGCCGGGGCACAGATACGCAGTATTTT. This codes for CASSQGRTSGGRGTDTQYF. The chain is built from TRBV4-3 and TRBJ2-3; 13 bases line up with TRBD2. The CDR3 contains 19 residues. The V segment lost 1 base and the J segment 1 base; nucleotides outside the gene matches: 8. Germline V gives CDR1 LGHNA, CDR2 YSLEER.

This clone was seen a few times. This chain connects TRBV5-1 to TRBJ2-2; D is unresolved. The CDR3 extends over 12 amino acids. Germline loops: CDR1 SGHRS, CDR2 YFSETQ. V was shortened by 7 bases and J by 8 bases, with 12 bases between the two germline ends. The CDR3, as DNA: TGCGCCAGCGCCCCCCGAGAAGGGGAGCTGTTTTTT. This encodes CASAPREGELFF.

This chain joins TRBV7-2 and TRBJ1-1; no clear D gene. CDR3 length: 13 amino acids. Germline values: CDR1 SGHTA, CDR2 FQGNSA. The V gene lost 1 base and the J gene lost 4 bases, with 7 bases spanning the gap. The CDR3 sequence: CASSLVPSTEAFF. For the CDR3, the DNA is TGTGCCAGCAGCTTAGTCCCGAGCACTGAAGCTTTCTTT. Complete variable domain (other parts from reference TRBV7-2 and TRBJ1-1): GAGVSQSPSNKVTEKGKDVELRCDPISGHTALYWYRQSLGQGLEFLIYFQGNSAPDKSGLPSDRFSAERTGGSVSTLTIQRTQQEDSAVYLCASSLVPSTEAFFGQGTRLTVV.

Concerning this clone itself: The same CDR3 also results from other DNA sequences found in this sample. Here the CDR3 reads CASSIRTGGMNTEAFF. CDR3 nucleotides: TGTGCCAGTAGTATACGAACAGGGGGTATGAACACTGAAGCTTTCTTT. The chain combines TRBV19 with TRBJ1-1, with 8 nucleotides matching TRBD1. Trimming took 2 bases from V and 0 from J; bases not matched to a gene: 5. CDR1 is LNHDA and CDR2 is SQIVND in the germline V gene (reference sequence). There are 16 residues in the CDR3.

The rearrangement links TRBV2 to TRBJ2-5, with 10 bases aligning to TRBD2. V shed 6 bases, J shed 4 bases, and the junction held 14 bases outside the gene matches. Germline V gene lookup returns CDR1 SNHLY and CDR2 FYNNEI. This CDR3 has 17 residues. The DNA for the CDR3 is TGTGCCAGCAGCGCCCGGCTAGCGGGAGAAGGGAGAGAGACCCAGTACTTC. This codes for CASSARLAGEGRETQYF.